This T cell receptor (beta chain) was sequenced in a study of blood T cell repertoires in COVID-19. Study-level information: COVID-19 samples from acute and convalescent phases originated in the United States, Italy and Spain. PBMCs, B-cell-depleted T cells, or T cells were the source of the cDNA or gDNA that made up the material.

In the original analysis: Cell counts per sample came from amplifying reference gene primers. Data came from immunoSEQ multiplex PCR; TCRdb stores just in-frame clones and leaves some out. The D gene and trimming were derived from the DNA, and the V and J assignments and clone size from that table. The data show roughly 120,000 clones, roughly nine tenths seen once. This TCR derives from a human donor with active COVID-19. The donor label of this sample is uncertain. The sample comprised peripheral blood.

CDR3 DNA: TGTGCCAGCAATTATAACTATGGCTACACCTTC. It translates to CASNYNYGYTF. The chain joins TRBV28 to TRBJ1-2, with no clear D. Germline CDR1 MDHEN, CDR2 SYDVKM. The CDR3 loop spans 11 amino acids. The ends were cut back, 7 bases at V and 1 base at J, with 4 bases in the middle.